The rows below give T cell receptor beta chains drawn from one sample of a study of tumor-infiltrating lymphocytes in localized non-small cell lung cancer. Some clones are missing from TCRdb's copy, which holds only in-frame ones; the method was immunoSEQ multiplex PCR. This table has about 25,000 clones, 69% appearing once. What was sequenced was lung tumor tissue. Source of these receptors: a human donor with non-small cell lung cancer. CDR3s include the opening cysteine and the closing phenylalanine or tryptophan. Each record gives: CDR3 DNA, CDR3 protein, clone size, J gene, D gene, V gene. D genes are given only for firm matches. A clone size is listed for some rows: how often the clone was seen (once, few, many), or a class if it is expanded.

DNA: TGTGCCAGCAGTTACGGGACAGGTCCCGGGGAGCTGTTTTTT; CDR3: CASSYGTGPGELFF; size: .; J: TRBJ2-2; D: TRBD1; V: TRBV6-5
DNA: TGTGCCAGCAGTGAAGGGTTGCCAGAGACCCAGTACTTC; CDR3: CASSEGLPETQYF; size: .; J: TRBJ2-5; D: .; V: TRBV6-1
DNA: TGTGCCGCGATTATTAGCGGAAGTCGCACAGATACGCAGTATTTT; CDR3: CAAIISGSRTDTQYF; size: .; J: TRBJ2-3; D: .; V: TRBV30
DNA: TGTGCCATCAGTGAAGCCAGGGATACCAATCAGCCCCAGCATTTT; CDR3: CAISEARDTNQPQHF; size: .; J: TRBJ1-5; D: .; V: TRBV10-3
DNA: TGTGCCAGAAGCCTGGGCGGCGGGACCACGAACACCGGGGAGCTGTTTTTT; CDR3: CARSLGGGTTNTGELFF; size: .; J: TRBJ2-2; D: .; V: TRBV5-3
DNA: TGTGCCAGCAGTTTAGTGGCAACCTATGGCTACACCTTC; CDR3: CASSLVATYGYTF; size: .; J: TRBJ1-2; D: .; V: TRBV28
DNA: TGCGCCAGCACGCCGGGACAGCCCTTCTACGAGCAGTACTTC; CDR3: CASTPGQPFYEQYF; size: .; J: TRBJ2-7; D: TRBD1; V: TRBV5-1
DNA: TGTGCCAGCAGTTCGTCGGCTCACAATGAGCAGTTCTTC; CDR3: CASSSSAHNEQFF; size: .; J: TRBJ2-1; D: .; V: TRBV6-1
DNA: TGTGCCAGCAGTCCCGTAGGTTTGGCGTCCTACGAGCAGTACTTC; CDR3: CASSPVGLASYEQYF; size: .; J: TRBJ2-7; D: .; V: TRBV28
DNA: TGTGCCACCAGCAGATCGCGACAGGGCCGCACTAATGAAAAACTGTTTTTT; CDR3: CATSRSRQGRTNEKLFF; size: .; J: TRBJ1-4; D: TRBD1; V: TRBV15
DNA: TGTGCCAGCAGCGCCTGGGGCAATCAGCCCCAGCATTTT; CDR3: CASSAWGNQPQHF; size: .; J: TRBJ1-5; D: .; V: TRBV6-5
DNA: TGTGCCAGCAGCTTCCGAGCAGGGGCCTACAATGAGCAGTTCTTC; CDR3: CASSFRAGAYNEQFF; size: .; J: TRBJ2-1; D: .; V: TRBV7-2
DNA: TGCGCCAGCAGCTTGGCAGAATCGGGGGCATGGGACTATGGCTACACCTTC; CDR3: CASSLAESGAWDYGYTF; size: .; J: TRBJ1-2; D: .; V: TRBV5-1
DNA: TGTGCCAGCAACGGGGGATTTAGCAATCAGCCCCAGCATTTT; CDR3: CASNGGFSNQPQHF; size: once; J: TRBJ1-5; D: .; V: TRBV27
DNA: TGTGCCAGCAGCTTGGGAACGGGACACGGCGGAAACACCATATATTTT; CDR3: CASSLGTGHGGNTIYF; size: .; J: TRBJ1-3; D: .; V: TRBV11-3